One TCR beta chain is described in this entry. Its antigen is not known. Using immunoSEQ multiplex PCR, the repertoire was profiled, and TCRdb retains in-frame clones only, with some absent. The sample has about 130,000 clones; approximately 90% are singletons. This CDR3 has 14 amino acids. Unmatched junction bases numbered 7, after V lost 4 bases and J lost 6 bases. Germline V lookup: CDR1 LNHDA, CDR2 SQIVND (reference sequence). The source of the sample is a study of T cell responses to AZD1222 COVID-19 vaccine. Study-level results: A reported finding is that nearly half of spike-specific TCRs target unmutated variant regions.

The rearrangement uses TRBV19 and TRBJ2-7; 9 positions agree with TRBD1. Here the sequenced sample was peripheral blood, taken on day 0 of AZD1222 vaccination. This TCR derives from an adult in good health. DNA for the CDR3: TGTGCCAGTAGTAGCCCCGGGACAGGGACCGAGCAGTACTTC. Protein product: CASSSPGTGTEQYF.